This T cell receptor (gamma chain) derives from a study of Vδ1+ human thymocytes. Study-wide results and limits: Highly polyclonal TRG and TRD repertoires with Gaussian CDR3 length distributions appeared in thymus.

Thymocytes were sorted as CD3+ TCRVdelta1+ TCRVdelta2- after alphabeta T cell depletion. Purity of the sorted Vdelta1+ thymocytes ranged from roughly 96% to 99.6%. Points on this clone: Its antigen remains unidentified.

Sequences come from RNA converted to cDNA by reverse transcription. CDR3 amplicons came from multiplex PCR with pooled V-gene forward and constant-region reverse primers. TCRdb applied CATT to the multiplex PCR reads for clone calling. The sample lists approximately 25,000 gamma-chain clones; roughly 20% were seen once. The CDR3 is 16 amino acids. V shed 1 base, J shed 7 bases, and the junction held 16 bases outside the gene matches. Germline CDR1 reads VINAFY; CDR2 reads YDVSNSKD. This sequence originates from a boy under two years old who had congenital heart surgery. The V and J genes are TRGV5 and TRGJ1 or TRGJ2. The sequenced material came from Vdelta1+ gamma-delta thymocytes from the thymus. Subset of the sample: FACS-sorted CD3+ TCRalphabeta- TCRVdelta1+ TCRVdelta2- thymocytes. In DNA form, the CDR3 reads TGTGCCACCTGGGACAGTCTAGGCCCCTTGGTATATAAGAAACTCTTT. Translating it yields CATWDSLGPLVYKKLF.